This is a list of T cell receptor beta chains from one sample in a study of blood T cell repertoires in COVID-19. Libraries were prepared by immunoSEQ multiplex PCR; TCRdb keeps only in-frame clonotypes and omits some of them. The sample has about 170,000 clones, 70% to 85% seen once; the top ten hold 15% to 20%. What was sequenced was PBMCs or T cells enriched from blood (not recorded which). The receptor set was obtained from a woman aged 70 to 79 in a cohort exposed to, infected with or recovered from COVID-19 (not recorded which). CDR3s include the opening cysteine and the closing phenylalanine or tryptophan. The order of the fields is clone size, J gene, D gene, V gene, CDR3 length, CDR3 DNA, CDR3 protein. D genes are given only for firm matches. Part of the rows lack a size; the others show once, few, many or a class for expanded clones.

- TRBJ1-1 - TRBV7-9 11 TGTGCCAGCAGCTCCAGGGTCGAAGCTTTCTTT CASSSRVEAFF
- TRBJ2-7 TRBD2 TRBV6-5 14 TGTGCCAGCAGGGACCAACGGGGGGGAAACGAGCAGTACTTC CASRDQRGGNEQYF
- TRBJ2-1 - TRBV12-3/TRBV12-4 12 TGTGCCAGCAGTTTCGCCTACAATGAGCAGTTCTTC CASSFAYNEQFF
- TRBJ1-2 TRBD1 TRBV28 15 TGTGCCAGCAGCTCAACAGGGGGCGCAGGCTATGGCTACACCTTC CASSSTGGAGYGYTF
- TRBJ1-5 - TRBV28 13 TGTGCCAGCAGTATAACAGTGAATCAGCCCCAGCATTTT CASSITVNQPQHF
few TRBJ1-1 - TRBV11-2 13 TGTGCCAGCAGCGGAGACAGAAACACTGAAGCTTTCTTT CASSGDRNTEAFF
- TRBJ1-6 - TRBV18 16 TGTGCCAGCTCACCTACCTCGGACACCCATAATTCACCCCTCCACTTT CASSPTSDTHNSPLHF
- TRBJ2-5 - TRBV3-1/TRBV3-2 14 TGTGCCAGCAGCCGAGCGGGACATCAAGAGACCCAGTACTTC CASSRAGHQETQYF
once TRBJ1-6 - TRBV28 17 TGTGCCAGCAGTTTATTCAGAGGGGGATCCTATAATTCACCCCTCCACTTT CASSLFRGGSYNSPLHF
- TRBJ2-7 TRBD1 TRBV28 15 TGTGCCAGCAGTTTTTCGGGACAGGGGACCTACGAGCAGTACTTC CASSFSGQGTYEQYF
- TRBJ1-1 - TRBV4-2 14 TGTGCCAGCAGCCAAGATGACGGGAGGACTGAAGCTTTCTTT CASSQDDGRTEAFF
- TRBJ2-7 TRBD2 TRBV13 16 TGTGCCAGCAGCTTCCGCGGGGGTGGGGCAAGAAACGAGCAGTACTTC CASSFRGGGARNEQYF
- TRBJ1-2 - TRBV28 14 TGTGCCAGCAGTTTATCCCCAGGGACTAATGGCTACACCTTC CASSLSPGTNGYTF
once TRBJ1-5 - TRBV4-1 13 TGCGCCAGCAGCCAAGATCCCGAGACAGACCAGCATTTT CASSQDPETDQHF
- TRBJ1-3 - TRBV2 15 TGTGCCAGCAGTGAGCAGGGGCCCTCTGGAAACACCATATATTTT CASSEQGPSGNTIYF
- TRBJ2-2 TRBD1 TRBV15 15 TGTGCCACCAGCAGAGATCCAGGGGGCACCGGGGAGCTGTTTTTT CATSRDPGGTGELFF
- TRBJ2-3 - TRBV5-6 13 TGTGCCAGCAGCTTGGGGCGGTTTGATACGCAGTATTTT CASSLGRFDTQYF
- TRBJ2-1 TRBD2 TRBV7-3 15 TGTGCCAGCAGCCAGGGACTAGCGGGAAACAATGAGCAGTTCTTC CASSQGLAGNNEQFF
- TRBJ2-3 TRBD2 TRBV27 15 TGTGCCAGCAGTTTATTAGCGGGAGGAACAGATACGCAGTATTTT CASSLLAGGTDTQYF